The clone carrying this T cell receptor beta chain has more than one count but fewer than ten. The same CDR3 also results from other DNA sequences found in this sample. The CDR3 runs 15 residues. The germline CDR1 and CDR2 sequences are KGHSH and LQKENI. V shed 2 bases, J shed 5 bases, and the junction held 3 bases outside the gene matches. The data originate from a study of shared clonotypes between healthy human individuals. Sorted-subset replicate PCR reactions were performed with about 190 ng DNA, corresponding to about 32,000 T cell genomes. The assay was immunoSEQ multiplex PCR, and TCRdb's table has in-frame clones only and misses some. The table shows approximately 940,000 clones, with around three quarters occurring only once.

The chain recombines TRBV18 with TRBJ2-7, with 13 bases lining up with TRBD2. Sequenced: memory CD4+ T cells sorted from blood. Subset denoted: CD45RA-negative fraction. This clonotype was sampled from a man between 18 and 35 years old in good health. This chain's CDR3 is CASSPLGTSGNEQYF. CDR3 DNA sequence: TGTGCCAGCTCACCATTAGGGACTAGCGGGAACGAGCAGTACTTC.